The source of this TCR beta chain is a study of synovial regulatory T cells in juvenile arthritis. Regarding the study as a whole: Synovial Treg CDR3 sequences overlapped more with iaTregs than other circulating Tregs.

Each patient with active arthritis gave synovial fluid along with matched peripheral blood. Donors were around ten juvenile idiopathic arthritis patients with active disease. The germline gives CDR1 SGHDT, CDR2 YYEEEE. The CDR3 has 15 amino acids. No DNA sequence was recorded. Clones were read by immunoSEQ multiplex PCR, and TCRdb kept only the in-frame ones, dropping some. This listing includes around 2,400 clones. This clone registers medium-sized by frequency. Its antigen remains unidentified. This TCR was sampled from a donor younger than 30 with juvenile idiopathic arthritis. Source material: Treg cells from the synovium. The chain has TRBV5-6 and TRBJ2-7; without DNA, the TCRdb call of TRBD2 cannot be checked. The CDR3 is CASSPTSGGFYEQYF.